This T cell receptor (beta chain) derives from a study of T-cell reconstitution after alpha-beta-depleted transplantation in children (dated by TCRdb to about 2016). Regarding the research as a whole: Using TCR repertoire profiling, the study followed T-cell immune reconstitution in a quantitative way in children after TCRalphabeta/CD19-depleted allogeneic hematopoietic cell transplantation.

Worth noting for this clonotype: This clone's antigen is unknown. Nothing much larger sits one base from this clone, and base qualities are not available.

V loses 4 bases of germline sequence and J loses 1 base, and the interval between the two ends is 10 bases. Inclusive of the bounding cysteine and phenylalanine, the CDR3 is 14 residues long. The only DNA kept is the CDR3, 42 bases in frame from the first base. CDR1 and CDR2 are drawn from the germline V gene: MNHEY, SVGAGI. What the study reported, not specific to this receptor: The high TCRbeta diversity at day 60 in some patients was ascribed to recipient T cells and intrathymic progenitors that had survived conditioning. Hyperexpanded clone frequencies declined over subsequent months; after one year, T-cell counts and TCRbeta diversity were mostly attributed to newly produced T cells. About two months after transplant, the apparently early recovery of alphabetaT-cell counts reportedly depended on just several hundred clones that had expanded rapidly and came from non-depleted graft cells.

Libraries came from PCR. Sequenced using an Illumina HiSeq 2500. To normalize quantification of the TCRbeta repertoire, the TCR libraries were built with molecular barcoding that relied on unique molecular identifiers. TCRdb's own reprocessing of the public reads used fastp at Q25 and MiXCR and kept productive beta chains. All rows with the same CDR3 protein become a single entry with the most common DNA and genes. The sample contains about 580,000 distinct CDR3 sequences, more than 20% of them found a single time. Of the sample, around an eighth is held by the ten largest clones. The treatment or condition label, read with the paper, signifies: allogeneic hematopoietic cell transplantation with graft depleted of TCRalphabeta T cells and CD19 B cells. The children who served as transplant recipients had been given grafts of TCRalphabeta/CD19-depleted allogeneic hematopoietic cells.

Sequencing was performed on PBMCs, mostly from graft donor cells, taken 360 days after TCRalphabeta/CD19-depleted stem cell transplant. The origin of this receptor is a boy under three years old who had a stem cell transplant for acute myeloid leukemia, so the T cells may come from the graft donor. The chain links TRBV6-5 with TRBJ1-1; the D region possibly corresponds to TRBD1 (6 bases align). The CDR3 corresponds to CASSFQQGNTEAFF. At the DNA level, the sequence is TGTGCCAGCAGTTTCCAACAGGGGAACACTGAAGCTTTCTTT.